The rows below give T cell receptor beta chains drawn from one sample of a study of T cell repertoires in cytomegalovirus infection. TCRdb re-called the reads with MiXCR, one entry per CDR3 protein. The sample includes about 180,000 distinct CDR3 sequences, 13% to 15% of them seen just once. Sequenced material: PBMCs. Receptors were obtained from a human donor in good health (CMV status not recorded). Some clones in this sample may be carry-over from other donors' samples. Each CDR3 is given without its conserved first and last residue.

v_gene | CDR3aa
TRBV20-1 | SASRVGYEQY
TRBV15 | ATSRLNTEAF
TRBV29-1 | SVVGLAGAYEQY
TRBV2 | ASKDSSTNEKLF
TRBV12-5 | ASGLVPGLPNYGYT
TRBV28 | ASSLTPGTSPRGTDTQY
TRBV7-3 | ASSLDGTGAYEQY
TRBV29-1 | SVEEVRGSPLH
TRBV20-1 | SAPGTGTISNQPQH
TRBV7-2 | ASSLPGQGIGYT
TRBV5-1 | ASSPREGYQPQH
TRBV9 | ASSPHSGGSSHYEQY
TRBV7-3 | ASSQGNSGNTIY
TRBV28 | ASSLGGRTNEQY
TRBV7-6 | ASSTGDEQY
TRBV7-2 | ASSQLGTGSNQPQH
TRBV12-3/TRBV12-4 | ASSPPSVVAEAF
TRBV30 | AWSTGTGMNQPQH
TRBV14 | ASSPFTPDEQY
TRBV7-9 | ASSPWTGRDEQF
TRBV7-9 | ASSSSGTQY
TRBV7-6 | ASSLVGDEAF
TRBV14 | ASSPGLAGGKYTQY
TRBV7-3 | ASSVYGDSTGELF
TRBV6-5 | ASSYTQY
TRBV7-9 | ASSPDRGHNQPQH
TRBV29-1 | SVVLWVGGARTGNQPQH
TRBV6-2/TRBV6-3 | ASRPATSGRAVNEQF
TRBV18 | ASSHENREGTEAF
TRBV7-9 | ASSYAPYNEQF
TRBV15 | ATSRDQAGISGYT
TRBV14 | ASSRPVGVNTEAF
TRBV12-5 | ASGMDLGSAF
TRBV29-1 | SVSSGNTIY
TRBV25-1 | ASSEWGPYEQY
TRBV29-1 | SVGGGNTDTQY
TRBV7-2 | ASSLITRRGLVTQY
TRBV7-2 | ASSLKRVGGYT
TRBV12-3/TRBV12-4 | ASSQTDRTSNYGYT
TRBV12-3/TRBV12-4 | ASSSRGRTPEQF
TRBV24-1 | ATSDPSSVRTDTQY
TRBV5-6 | ASSLAGGANYGYT
TRBV7-2 | ASSLDLLAGNTGELF
TRBV7-2 | ASSPGTGIITEAF
TRBV29-1 | SVNGGATTDTQY
TRBV11-2 | ASSLSRDLGHEQY
TRBV27 | ASRSTGASGANVLT
TRBV12-3/TRBV12-4 | ASSLSVPSDTQY
TRBV7-2 | ASSFPSGSYEQY
TRBV7-3 | ASRPSGKAGGELF
TRBV5-1 | ASSFRTGGDTEAF
TRBV7-2 | ASSPSTWGEGETQY
TRBV10-3 | AISESGAPDGYT
TRBV6-5 | ASSYLGTGGYGYT
TRBV19 | ASSLWNMNTEAF
TRBV19 | ASSIRGLETEAF
TRBV20-1 | SATTVPQLF
TRBV2 | ASIRGSIADTQY
TRBV7-2 | ASSRDRAAPSDGYT